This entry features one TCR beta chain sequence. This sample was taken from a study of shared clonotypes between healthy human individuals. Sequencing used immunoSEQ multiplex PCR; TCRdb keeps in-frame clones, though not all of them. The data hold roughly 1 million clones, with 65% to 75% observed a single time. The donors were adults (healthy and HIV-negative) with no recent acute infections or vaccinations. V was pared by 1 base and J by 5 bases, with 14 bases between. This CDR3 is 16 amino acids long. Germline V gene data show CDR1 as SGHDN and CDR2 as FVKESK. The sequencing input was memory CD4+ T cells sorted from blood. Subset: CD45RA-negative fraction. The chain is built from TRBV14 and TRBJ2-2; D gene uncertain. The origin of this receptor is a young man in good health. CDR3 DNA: TGTGCCAGCAGCCAAGTGGGATCCACAGTTACCGGGGAGCTGTTTTTT. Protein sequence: CASSQVGSTVTGELFF.